This T cell receptor beta chain stems from a study of blood T cell repertoires in COVID-19. Study as a whole: Sites across the United States, Italy and Spain contributed samples from acute and convalescent COVID-19.

CDR3 size: 14 residues. Germline V gene lookup returns CDR1 LNHDA and CDR2 SQIVND (reference sequence). V shed 4 bases, J shed 1 base, and the junction held 0 bases outside the gene matches. This table comes from immunoSEQ multiplex PCR, and its TCRdb copy is limited to in-frame clones, with some not included. Of roughly 23,000 clones listed, 90% are singletons. The sequence derives from a man in his sixties or seventies with acute or convalescent COVID-19. Sequencing input: peripheral blood. The J gene is TRBJ2-3, the V gene TRBV19, with 9 bases lining up with TRBD2. CDR3 in DNA: TGTGCCAGTAGTAGGACTAGCGGCACAGATACGCAGTATTTT. Its protein is CASSRTSGTDTQYF.